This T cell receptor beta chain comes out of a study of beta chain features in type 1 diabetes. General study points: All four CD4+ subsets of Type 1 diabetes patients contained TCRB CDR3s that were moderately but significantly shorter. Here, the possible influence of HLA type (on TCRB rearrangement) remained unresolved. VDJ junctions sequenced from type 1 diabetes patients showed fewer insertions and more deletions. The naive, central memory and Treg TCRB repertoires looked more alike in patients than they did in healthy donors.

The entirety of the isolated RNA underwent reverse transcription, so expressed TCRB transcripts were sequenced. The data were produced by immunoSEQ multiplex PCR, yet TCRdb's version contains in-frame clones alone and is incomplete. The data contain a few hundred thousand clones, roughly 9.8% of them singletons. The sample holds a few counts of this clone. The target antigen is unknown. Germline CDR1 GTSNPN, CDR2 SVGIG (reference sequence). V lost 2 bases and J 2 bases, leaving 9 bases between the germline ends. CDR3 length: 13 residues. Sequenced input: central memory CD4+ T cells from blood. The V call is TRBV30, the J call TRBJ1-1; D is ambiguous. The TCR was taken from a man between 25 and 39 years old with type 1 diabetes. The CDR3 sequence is CAWSRGSNTEAFF. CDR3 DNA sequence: TGTGCCTGGAGTCGAGGGTCCAACACTGAAGCTTTCTTT.